This T cell receptor beta chain is drawn from a study of identical twins. All donors were healthy Caucasians. Template switching (which added a universal primer site) was used, and cDNA carried unique molecular identifiers. TCRdb reprocessed the 5' RACE reads via MiXCR and lists one record per CDR3 protein. The table records approximately 300,000 distinct CDR3 sequences, just under 9.5% of them present only once. This CDR3 is built from 16 residues. Looked up from germline, CDR1 is LGHNA and CDR2 is YSLEER. With V trimmed by 1 base and J by 5 bases, 8 bases remained unmatched. These data were also reused for a study on yellow fever vaccine responses in identical twins. From that paper: Twins reportedly appeared to share part of their vaccine T cell response while keeping part individual.

This sequence joins TRBV4-3 and TRBJ2-7; 10 bases map to TRBD2. The sequencing input was CD8+ T cells sorted from blood. The receptor comes from a woman younger than 35 in good health. CDR3 sequence reads: CASSQGVLAGADEQYF. In DNA, the CDR3 is TGCGCCAGCAGCCAAGGAGTTCTAGCGGGGGCCGACGAGCAGTACTTC.